The sequence of this TCR beta chain was determined in a study of CXCR3-negative and CXCR3-positive naive CD8 T cells. TRB cDNA was prepared as libraries by UMI-labeled 5' RACE. Reprocessing the 5' RACE reads, TCRdb reports a single entry for every CDR3 protein and omits DNA. The sample table sets out about 26,000 distinct CDR3 sequences. CDR1 and CDR2 (germline): MNHEY, SVGAGI. The length of the CDR3 is 14 residues. Sequenced: naive CXCR3- CD8+ T cells from blood. Regarding subset: CD45RO-CCR7+CD27+CD95- naive CD8+ T cells lacking CXCR3 (TNR3-). This receptor was identified in a human donor in good health. Some clones in this sample may be carry-over from other donors' samples. V gene TRBV6-5 combines with J gene TRBJ2-3. The CDR3 here is CASSSQANTDTQYF.